These T cell receptor beta chains were read from a single sample in a study of T cells in pancreatic ductal adenocarcinoma. Produced via immunoSEQ multiplex PCR; TCRdb's table is partial and in-frame only. The sample lists over 85,000 clones, about 95% seen once, with less than 4% in the top ten. Sequencing used PBMCs. The origin of the receptors is a human donor with pancreatic ductal adenocarcinoma. The CDR3 runs from the conserved cysteine through the conserved F or W. Fields, in order: V gene, D gene, J gene, clone size, CDR3 DNA, CDR3 protein. The D gene is left open where the match is weak. Clone size is stated in some rows and not others, as once, few, many or a class when expanded.

TRBV5-3	TRBD1	TRBJ1-4	.	TGTGCCAGAAGCTCGTGCGGGACAGGTCGCCCCAATGAAAAACTGTTTTTT	CARSSCGTGRPNEKLFF
TRBV27	.	TRBJ1-5	.	TGTGCCAGCTCCAATAACGGGGTGGATCAGCCCCAGCATTTT	CASSNNGVDQPQHF
TRBV15	.	TRBJ1-2	.	TGTGCCACCAGCGCGGGAGCTACCTTTAACTATGGCTACACCTTC	CATSAGATFNYGYTF
TRBV28	.	TRBJ1-1	.	TGTGCCAGCAGTTCTCACAACAGGGTGGGGACTGAAGCTTTCTTT	CASSSHNRVGTEAFF
TRBV9	TRBD2	TRBJ2-1	.	TGTGCCAGCAGTTATAGCGGGAGGGCAGGAAATGAGCAGTTCTTC	CASSYSGRAGNEQFF
TRBV5-1	TRBD2	TRBJ2-7	.	TGCGCCAGCAGATGGGCGGGAGGGCCTTTTTCCTTCGAGCAGTACTTC	CASRWAGGPFSFEQYF
TRBV5-4	TRBD1	TRBJ1-2	.	TGTGCCAGCAGCATCCCGGGACAGGTAGAAGGCTACACCTTC	CASSIPGQVEGYTF
TRBV7-3	.	TRBJ2-2	.	TGTGCCAGCAGCGGTCAGACAGTAGGGGCCGGGGAGCTGTTTTTT	CASSGQTVGAGELFF
TRBV19	TRBD1	TRBJ1-1	.	TGTGCCAGTAGTACCCAGACAGGGGGTGAAGCTTTCTTT	CASSTQTGGEAFF
TRBV13	TRBD1	TRBJ1-1	.	TGTGCCAGCAGCCCCTGGGGACAGGGAGAAGCTTTCTTT	CASSPWGQGEAFF
TRBV30	TRBD1	TRBJ1-4	.	TGTGCCTGGAGTGTACAGACAGGGAGGGAAAAACTGTTTTTT	CAWSVQTGREKLFF
TRBV11-3	TRBD1	TRBJ2-5	once	TGTGCCAGCAGCTTAGGTCGTCGGGACAGGGAAGAGACCCAGTACTTC	CASSLGRRDREETQYF
TRBV5-1	.	TRBJ1-3	.	TGCGCCAGCAGACCGGTCGGGGAGGGGACCATATATTTT	CASRPVGEGTIYF
TRBV30	.	TRBJ2-3	.	TGTGCCTGGAGTTCGTATGCAGATACGCAGTATTTT	CAWSSYADTQYF
TRBV30	.	TRBJ1-3	.	TGTGCCTGGAGTACAGGGTCTGGAAACACCATATATTTT	CAWSTGSGNTIYF
TRBV5-4	.	TRBJ2-7	.	TGTGCCAGCAGCTTAGTCGACCAGCGAGGCAACGAGCAGTACTTC	CASSLVDQRGNEQYF
TRBV5-1	TRBD2	TRBJ2-1	.	TGCGCCAGCAGCTTGGGCGGGGGGTCTCGGGAGCAGTTCTTC	CASSLGGGSREQFF
TRBV7-9	.	TRBJ2-3	.	TGTGCCAGCAGACGTAGCTCCGATACGCAGTATTTT	CASRRSSDTQYF
TRBV5-1	TRBD1	TRBJ2-5	.	TGCGCCAGCAGCTCCCGACAGGGCCAAGAGACCCAGTACTTC	CASSSRQGQETQYF
TRBV29-1	TRBD2	TRBJ2-2	.	TGCAGCGTTGATGCTAGCGGTGGGAACACCGGGGAGCTGTTTTTT	CSVDASGGNTGELFF
TRBV5-1	.	TRBJ2-7	.	TGCGCCAGCGGGGGACTGGGCGATAACTCCTACGAGCAGTACTTC	CASGGLGDNSYEQYF
TRBV6-5	.	TRBJ2-3	.	TGTGCCAGCAGTTCCTCAGATACGCAGTATTTT	CASSSSDTQYF
TRBV7-9	.	TRBJ2-1	.	TGTGCCAGCAGCCCGACAGTTTACAATGAGCAGTTCTTC	CASSPTVYNEQFF
TRBV7-2	TRBD2	TRBJ2-7	.	TGTGCCAGCAGCTTAGTGCGGGAGCATTACGAGCAGTACTTC	CASSLVREHYEQYF
TRBV6-1	.	TRBJ1-3	once	TGTGCCATAGAGACAGGAAACACCATATATTTT	CAIETGNTIYF
TRBV7-2	.	TRBJ1-1	.	TGTGCCAGCAGCACGCAGGATAACACTGAAGCTTTCTTT	CASSTQDNTEAFF
TRBV7-8	.	TRBJ2-7	.	TGTGCCAGCAGCTTATCGCGGGACCTACTAGAGCAGTACTTC	CASSLSRDLLEQYF
TRBV7-2	.	TRBJ2-7	.	TGTGCCAGCAGCATCGCGGGCGAGCAGTACTTC	CASSIAGEQYF
TRBV9	TRBD2	TRBJ2-5	.	TGTGCCAGCAGCGTAGGTCTAGCGGAAAAAGAGACCCAGTACTTC	CASSVGLAEKETQYF
TRBV5-1	TRBD2	TRBJ2-7	.	TGCGCCAGCAGCCCGGGACTAGCGGGAGGCTGGTACGAGCAGTACTTC	CASSPGLAGGWYEQYF
TRBV18	TRBD1	TRBJ2-1	.	TGTGCCAGCTCGAGGGACAGGGGGCGCCCGGCGGGCCGGCATGAGCAGTTCTTC	CASSRDRGRPAGRHEQFF
TRBV4-1	.	TRBJ2-7	.	TGCGCCAGCAGCCTATCGACACGCTACGAGCAGTACTTC	CASSLSTRYEQYF
TRBV19	TRBD2	TRBJ2-7	.	TGTGCCAGTCGGACTAGCGGGAGTAACGAGCAGTACTTC	CASRTSGSNEQYF
TRBV18	.	TRBJ2-7	.	TGTGCCAGCTCACCTCGGGAGATCGTGGAGGGGGCTTACGAGCAGTACTTC	CASSPREIVEGAYEQYF
TRBV28	.	TRBJ2-4	.	TGTGCCAGCAGTCACAGGGTGCTAGCCAAAAACATTCAGTACTTC	CASSHRVLAKNIQYF
TRBV18	.	TRBJ1-1	.	TGTGCCAGCTCACCAGTGGACAGAGAAGCTTTCTTT	CASSPVDREAFF
TRBV6-6	.	TRBJ1-5	.	TGTGCCAGCAGAGAGGGGGGCAATCAGCCCCAGCATTTT	CASREGGNQPQHF
TRBV6-5	.	TRBJ1-2	once	TGTGCCAGCAGGACCACTACGAACTATGGCTACACCTTC	CASRTTTNYGYTF
TRBV11-2	.	TRBJ2-3	.	TGTGCCAGCAGCTTAGCGCTACAAAACAGGGTGGATACGCAGTATTTT	CASSLALQNRVDTQYF
TRBV4-2	.	TRBJ1-2	once	TGTGCCAGCAGCCAGGAAACAGGGACGGGGTATGGCTACACCTTC	CASSQETGTGYGYTF
TRBV7-8	.	TRBJ2-7	.	TGTGCCAGCAGCTTATCCGCGGGTCTCTACGAGCAGTACTTC	CASSLSAGLYEQYF
TRBV18	.	TRBJ1-1	.	TGTGCCAGCTCATTCTCTATGAACACTGAAGCTTTCTTT	CASSFSMNTEAFF
TRBV7-9	.	TRBJ2-3	.	TGTGCCAGCAGCTTTAGCGGCTCCACAGATACGCAGTATTTT	CASSFSGSTDTQYF